The T cell receptor beta chain described here comes from a study of radiation and T cells in renal cell carcinoma (dated by TCRdb to about 2020). Describing the broader study: The samples were obtained from a clinical trial, where primary renal cell carcinomas were treated with 15 Gy stereotactic body radiation therapy and then removed by nephrectomy 4 weeks afterward. Across all 50 or so samples, around 4,000,000 unique CDR3 nucleotide sequences, encoding 2 million to 3 million unique CDR3 amino acid sequences, were identified. In total, 50 to 60 samples underwent TCR beta sequencing: 25 or so tumors plus 27 peripheral blood samples.

Per the publication, the time point label means: baseline pretreatment blood. This specimen's treatment or condition label, per the study, means: 15 Gy SBRT to primary tumor, nephrectomy 4 weeks later. To track tumor-enriched clonotypes, serial peripheral blood was sampled from radiation-treated patients at baseline and at 2 weeks and 4 weeks after SBRT. Every patient's renal cell carcinoma showed clear cell pathology. The QIAamp DNA Blood Mini Kit (Qiagen) was used to prepare genomic DNA for TCR sequencing. Samples were included in the analyses only if all quality control checks were passed. V loses 1 base, J loses 1 base, and the germline ends lie 9 bases apart. Looking up the germline V gene (reference sequence) yields CDR1 LNHDA and CDR2 SQIVND. Including the terminal cysteine and phenylalanine, the CDR3 comprises 15 residues. Only CDR3 DNA is held: 45 bases, read in frame from base 1. Following the manufacturer's recommendations, the immunoSEQ kit was used to generate TCR beta libraries from genomic DNA. To prepare libraries, a first multiplex PCR with proprietary primers was run, followed by a second PCR that added unique barcodes, and a bead cleanup was done after each round. Each sample batch included a kit-provided positive control reaction and a negative control reaction. The final libraries underwent checking on an Agilent 4200 TapeStation D1000 ScreenTape, volumetric pooling, and quantification by qPCR. Sequencing was performed on an Illumina NextSeq500 using a MidOutput 150-cycle cartridge, with 156 Read1 cycles, 15 Index1 cycles, and the kit custom primers. The pooled library was loaded at roughly 1 pM with a roughly 20% PhiX control spike-in. In the source study's methods: Vendor-processed data were analyzed in R, and a clonotype was defined as all T cells sharing the same CDR3 nucleotide sequence. For clone abundance analyses, frequencies were normalized to the 10,000 most abundant clones in each sample. Public T cell clones, which averaged fewer than five per sample, were excluded before analysis. Tumor-enriched clonotypes and baseline blood-enriched clonotypes were defined as those with an abundance difference of at least 32-fold between compartments. Clonotypes expanded or contracted between blood time points were identified with a beta-binomial differential abundance model. The Baroni-Urbani and Buser coefficient was used to measure tumor-blood repertoire similarity, and groups were compared with two-tailed Wilcoxon tests in R. TCRdb retrieved this table from immuneACCESS and kept in-frame rearrangements only. Not all clones are present; in checked studies, unresolved V genes account for under half, and no reason is known for the remainder. V and J calls and clone size are as listed in that table; D and trimming were resolved from the DNA. The sample table contains approximately 110,000 clones; only one count was recorded for roughly 85% of them. The biggest ten clones account for 3% of the sample.

General study outcomes and caveats: Dynamics of the blood repertoire were not tracked past 4 weeks after treatment. The single-armed trial design could not address effects of radiation dose or scheduling on the TCR repertoire. Because pretreatment tumor biopsies were not available, the baseline intratumoral presence of clonotypes could not be determined. Top tumor clonotypes rose in blood from baseline to 2 weeks post-radiation, then contracted by 4 weeks, suggesting transient expansion of tumor-resident clones.

This clone was counted a single time. Its antigen specificity is not known. Per-base qualities were not stored, and no clone one base away is much larger. The sample was blood, taken from a patient whose treatment included radiotherapy and nephrectomy. This TCR was recovered from a woman aged 60-75 years with renal cell carcinoma. The chain is made from TRBV19 and TRBJ2-3; D gene: possibly TRBD1, on 6 matching bases. This receptor has the CDR3 CASSIGAGGTDTQYF. In nucleotide form, the sequence is TGTGCCAGTAGTATAGGGGCAGGGGGCACAGATACGCAGTATTTT.